One and the same sample provided the 24 T cell receptor beta chains below, sequenced in a study of shared clonotypes between healthy human individuals. Here immunoSEQ multiplex PCR was the method, and the copy in TCRdb shows in-frame clones only, minus some. The sample records over a million clones, roughly 95% being singletons. Sequences were obtained from naive CD4+ T cells sorted from blood. The subset here: CD45RA+ positively selected. The source is a man aged 25-45 years in good health.

J is TRBJ2-5 and V is TRBV11-2; D gene unclear. The CDR3 runs 13 residues. CDR1 SGHAT and CDR2 FQNNGV come from the germline V gene. V lost 4 bases to trimming and J lost 2 bases, with 8 bases between them. The CDR3 loop reads CASSSMTQETQYF. The CDR3 nucleotides read TGTGCCAGCAGCTCTATGACACAAGAGACCCAGTACTTC.

The chain has TRBV9 and TRBJ2-3; TRBD2 aligns across 7 bases. Germline V gene sequence: CDR1 SGDLS, CDR2 YYNGEE. This CDR3 region has 14 residues. V lost 4 bases and J lost 8; bases outside the gene matches: 10. The CDR3 here is CASSRISSGGTQYF. The CDR3 coding sequence is TGTGCCAGCAGCAGGATATCTAGCGGCGGTACGCAGTATTTT.

V and J are TRBV5-4 and TRBJ2-1; TRBD2 matches at 12 bases. V was clipped by 3 bases and J by 8 bases; unmatched bases: 15. CDR3 length: 18 amino acids. The germline gives CDR1 SGHNT, CDR2 YYREEE (reference sequence). In nucleotides, the CDR3 is TGTGCCAGCAGCTCAAAGACTAGCGGGAGTTTAATCTCCCATGAGCAGTTCTTC. Protein: CASSSKTSGSLISHEQFF.

As regards this clone: The same CDR3 can be traced to other DNA sequences in this sample. The chain employs TRBV5-1 and TRBJ2-2; D might be TRBD1 (5 bases). Germline CDR1 reads SGHRS; CDR2 reads YFSETQ. CDR3 length equals 15 residues. V was trimmed by 1 base and J by 2 bases, leaving 9 bases between them. The CDR3 DNA is TGCGCCAGCAGCTTGCTACAGGTTAACACCGGGGAGCTGTTTTTT. Amino acids: CASSLLQVNTGELFF.

The chain combines TRBV6-1 with TRBJ2-5; 10 nucleotides match TRBD2. This CDR3 spans 15 amino acids. Germline loops: CDR1 MNHNS, CDR2 SASEGT. V was pared by 6 bases and J by 1 base, with 5 bases of the junction left unmatched. In DNA form, the CDR3 reads TGTGCCAGCAGCCACACTAGCGGGGCCCAAGAGACCCAGTACTTC. As protein: CASSHTSGAQETQYF.

The chain carries TRBV2 and TRBJ2-7; the D gene is possibly TRBD2 (5 bases). V dropped 5 bases and J dropped 2 bases, with 13 bases sitting between them. Germline V gene data show CDR1 as SNHLY and CDR2 as FYNNEI. The CDR3 covers 14 residues. CDR3 bases: TGTGCCAGCAGTCCGGACGGAGGAACCTACGAGCAGTACTTC. Its translation: CASSPDGGTYEQYF.

The V gene is TRBV9, the J gene TRBJ1-2, with 8 bases aligning to TRBD1. The CDR3 totals 14 residues. Germline trimming cut 1 base from V and 3 bases from J; bases unmatched to any gene: 2. Germline V gives CDR1 SGDLS, CDR2 YYNGEE. CDR3 loop: CASSVNRGYYGYTF. CDR3 coding DNA: TGTGCCAGCAGCGTAAACAGGGGGTACTATGGCTACACCTTC.

The chain couples TRBV19 to TRBJ1-1, with TRBD1 as a possible D gene (5 bases). Per the germline V gene, CDR1 is LNHDA and CDR2 is SQIVND (reference sequence). CDR3 size: 13 residues. The V end lost 7 bases, the J end lost 5 bases, and 14 bases lay between the germline ends. CDR3 nucleotides: TGTGCCAGTACGTGGGGGGGAGGAACTGAAGCTTTCTTT. Translated, it gives CASTWGGGTEAFF. The full variable domain, its missing parts supplied by reference TRBV19 and TRBJ1-1, is DGGITQSPKYLFRKEGQNVTLSCEQNLNHDAMYWYRQDPGQGLRLIYYSQIVNDFQKGDIAEGYSVSREKKESFPLTVTSAQKNPTAFYLCASTWGGGTEAFFGQGTRLTVV.

This clone was seen once. The chain couples TRBV5-1 to TRBJ2-3, with a weak D call TRBD1 (5 bases). Germline V lookup: CDR1 SGHRS, CDR2 YFSETQ. V was clipped by 4 bases and J by 0 bases, with 12 bases between them. CDR3 length equals 15 residues. CDR3 region: CASSPLGASTDTQYF. The CDR3 DNA is TGCGCCAGCAGCCCATTAGGGGCTAGCACAGATACGCAGTATTTT.

The J gene is TRBJ2-7, the V gene TRBV11-2; TRBD2 matches at 9 bases. CDR1 is SGHAT and CDR2 is FQNNGV in the germline V gene. This CDR3 has 15 residues. Trimming took 1 base from V and 7 from J; bases not matched to a gene: 8. The CDR3 DNA reads TGTGCCAGCAGCTTAGGTATCGGCGGGAGGGTTGAGCAGTACTTC. It specifies CASSLGIGGRVEQYF.

V and J are TRBV29-1 and TRBJ2-5; 7 bases are shared with TRBD1. CDR1 is SQVTM and CDR2 is ANQGSEA in the germline V gene. The CDR3 totals 12 residues. Losses at the gene ends were 5 bases for V and 4 bases for J; bases not matched to a gene: 4. The CDR3 DNA reads as TGCAGCGTTCATACAGGGGTAGAGACCCAGTACTTC. As protein: CSVHTGVETQYF. The full variable domain, with the rest looked up from reference TRBV29-1 and TRBJ2-5, is SAVISQKPSRDICQRGTSLTIQCQVDSQVTMMFWYRQQPGQSLTLIATANQGSEATYESGFVIDKFPISRPNLTFSTLTVSNMSPEDSSIYLCSVHTGVETQYFGPGTRLLVL.

This clone was found once. This sample also contains other DNA sequences that code for the same CDR3. The chain combines TRBV7-2 with TRBJ2-7; the match to TRBD2 covers 11 bases. The CDR3 sequence is 15 residues long. Germline V gene lookup returns CDR1 SGHTA and CDR2 FQGNSA. With 4 bases clipped from V and 2 bases from J, the junction kept 4 bases outside the gene matches. The CDR3 is CASSSRLAGTYEQYF. The CDR3 DNA sequence: TGTGCCAGCAGCTCCAGACTAGCGGGGACCTACGAGCAGTACTTC. Variable domain in full (rest from reference TRBV7-2 and TRBJ2-7): GAGVSQSPSNKVTEKGKDVELRCDPISGHTALYWYRQSLGQGLEFLIYFQGNSAPDKSGLPSDRFSAERTGGSVSTLTIQRTQQEDSAVYLCASSSRLAGTYEQYFGPGTRLTVT.

This clone was observed a single time. The chain combines TRBV28 with TRBJ1-2, with D hard to call. V dropped 5 bases and J dropped 4 bases, with 5 bases sitting between them. CDR3 length: 11 amino acids. The germline V gene has CDR1 MDHEN and CDR2 SYDVKM. For the CDR3, the DNA is TGTGCCAGCAGTCATTCCTATGGCTACACCTTC. This gives the protein CASSHSYGYTF.

A word on this clone: This CDR3 is also generated by other DNA sequences in the sample. The gene calls are TRBV7-9 and TRBJ2-7; D not certain. This CDR3 is 13 amino acids long. V lost 5 bases and J 3 bases, leaving 11 bases between the germline ends. The germline V gene has CDR1 SEHNR and CDR2 FQNEAQ (reference sequence). CDR3 residues: CASSPGLSYEQYF. The DNA of the CDR3 is TGTGCCAGCAGCCCAGGTCTAAGCTACGAGCAGTACTTC.

About this clone: The sample contains more than one DNA sequence encoding this CDR3. This rearrangement joins TRBV30 to TRBJ2-7; unclear D gene. Germline assignment: CDR1 GTSNPN and CDR2 SVGIG (reference sequence). This CDR3 region has 12 residues. The V end lost 0 bases, the J end lost 2 bases, and 5 bases lay between the germline ends. CDR3 DNA sequence: TGTGCCTGGAGTGTAGGACCCTACGAGCAGTACTTC. It encodes CAWSVGPYEQYF.

Only a few counts were recorded for this clone. V is TRBV28 and J is TRBJ1-4; TRBD1 matches 9 bases. The CDR3 sequence is 16 residues long. Looked up from germline, CDR1 is MDHEN and CDR2 is SYDVKM. With V trimmed by 3 bases and J by 7 bases, 9 bases remained unmatched. CDR3 loop: CASSFLQGATREKLFF. In DNA form, the CDR3 reads TGTGCCAGCAGTTTTTTACAGGGGGCTACCCGTGAAAAACTGTTTTTT.

This sequence joins TRBV4-1 and TRBJ1-2, with 11 positions matching TRBD1. Germline trimming cut 5 bases from V and 8 bases from J; bases unmatched to any gene: 10. The length of the CDR3 is 15 residues. Germline CDR1 is MGHRA and CDR2 is YSYEKL. The CDR3 DNA is TGCGCCAGCAGCGGACCGGGACAGGGGGGGGACGGCTACACCTTC. This encodes CASSGPGQGGDGYTF.

V gene TRBV14 combines with J gene TRBJ2-7, with TRBD2 identical over 7 bases. The CDR3 has 14 amino acids. Germline values: CDR1 SGHDN, CDR2 FVKESK. The V gene end was trimmed by 3 bases and the J gene end by 3 bases; junction bases not matched to a gene: 5. Here the CDR3 reads CASSHNGRHYEQYF. CDR3 sequence (DNA): TGTGCCAGCAGCCACAACGGGAGGCACTACGAGCAGTACTTC.

This clone came up once. This chain connects TRBV11-2 to TRBJ2-1, with TRBD2 matching 11 bases. Losses at the gene ends were 5 bases for V and 7 bases for J; bases not matched to a gene: 13. The CDR3 is made up of 17 amino acids. Germline CDR1 reads SGHAT; CDR2 reads FQNNGV. CDR3: CASSPGLAGTTSNEQFF. DNA for the CDR3: TGTGCCAGCAGCCCAGGACTAGCGGGCACAACGAGTAATGAGCAGTTCTTC.

The V call is TRBV6-5, the J call TRBJ2-7; 8 nucleotides agree with TRBD1. The J segment lost 0 bases and the V segment lost 5 bases, leaving 6 bases of the junction unmatched. Per germline, CDR1 MNHEY and CDR2 SVGAGI. The CDR3 contains 15 residues. The CDR3 coding sequence is TGTGCCAGCAGTACGAACAGGGGGTTCTCCTACGAGCAGTACTTC. This gives the protein CASSTNRGFSYEQYF.

V is TRBV10-3 and J is TRBJ2-3; D is uncertain. This CDR3 is built from 15 residues. Trimming cost V 3 bases and J 3 bases, with 13 bases left between them. Germline V lookup: CDR1 ENHRY, CDR2 SYGVKD. The DNA of the CDR3 is TGTGCCATCAGTGATCCGTGGGTGGAAACAGATACGCAGTATTTT. Translation: CAISDPWVETDTQYF.

The V call is TRBV5-1, the J call TRBJ2-7; 8 positions match TRBD1. The CDR3 length is 14 residues. Germline trimming cut 5 bases from V and 0 bases from J; bases unmatched to any gene: 4. Germline CDR1 and CDR2: SGHRS and YFSETQ. The CDR3 region has the DNA TGCGCCAGCAGAGGACAGGGTCTCTCCTACGAGCAGTACTTC. Its translation is CASRGQGLSYEQYF.

The V gene is TRBV7-9, the J gene TRBJ2-1; TRBD2 matches at 10 bases. The CDR3 sequence is 15 residues long. V lost 5 bases and J lost 6; bases outside the gene matches: 7. CDR1 is SEHNR, CDR2 FQNEAQ, per germline (reference sequence). Here the CDR3 DNA reads TGTGCCAGCAGCGCCGGACTAGCGGAGTCCAATGAGCAGTTCTTC. Translated, it gives CASSAGLAESNEQFF.

This chain uses TRBV28 with TRBJ1-1; unclear D gene. Between the trimmed V and J ends, which lost 4 bases and 2 bases, there was a span of 11 bases. Germline CDR1 reads MDHEN; CDR2 reads SYDVKM. The CDR3 loop spans 14 amino acids. The CDR3 loop reads CASSYSPTNTEAFF. Here the CDR3 DNA reads TGTGCCAGCAGTTACTCGCCGACAAACACTGAAGCTTTCTTT.